This TCR beta chain emerged from a study of shared clonotypes between healthy human individuals. Study-level results: Rarefaction exposed incomplete sorted-subset sequencing despite large depth.

The V gene's germline CDR1 is MGHRA and CDR2 YSYEKL. V lost 1 base to trimming and J lost 0 bases, with 7 bases between them. The CDR3 runs to 15 residues. The DNA input per sorted-subset replicate PCR was approximately 210 ng, corresponding to around 28,000 T cell genomes. As processed by the authors: Junction-only sequences produced by ImmunoSEQ had no quality scores, so filtering differed. The method was immunoSEQ multiplex PCR; TCRdb's version includes in-frame clones alone and lacks a portion of them. V, J and clone size reflect that table, while D and trimming were determined from the DNA. The top ten clones hold under 0.15% of a sample with 2 million to 3 million clones, around nine tenths of them seen once. With regard to this clone: Its antigen is unknown. Additional DNA sequences in this sample encode the identical CDR3.

The clonotype comes from a man aged 18-30 years in good health. The sequenced sample was naive CD4+ T cells sorted from blood. Specified subset: CD45RA+ positively selected. This chain links TRBV4-1 with TRBJ2-1, with D perhaps matching TRBD2 (6 bases). CDR3 protein: CASSQVGGSYNEQFF. CDR3 bases: TGCGCCAGCAGCCAAGTCGGGGGCTCCTACAATGAGCAGTTCTTC.